This TCR beta chain was obtained from a study of cytomegalovirus exposure and HLA in healthy donors. Study-level results: Using the classifier, cytomegalovirus status was reportedly diagnosed with high specificity and sensitivity.

This clone was picked up a small number of times. The target antigen is unknown. Other DNA sequences in this specimen translate into the identical CDR3. V was shortened by 1 base and J by 1 base, with 4 bases between the two germline ends. The CDR3 is 13 residues long. The germline V gene has CDR1 SGHAT and CDR2 FQNNGV. The PCR employed 60 Vbeta primers together with 13 Jbeta primers. The table came from immunoSEQ multiplex PCR; TCRdb's copy has only in-frame clones and leaves some out. Altogether around 200,000 clones are present, 60% to 80% being singletons, with the ten largest covering over 2.5%. Sequencing used PBMCs. The V gene is TRBV11-2, the J gene TRBJ1-1; D is uncertain. This sequence was found in a female donor in good health and CMV-seronegative. CDR3 in DNA: TGTGCCAGCAGCTTAGCAGGGAACACTGAAGCTTTCTTT. Translation gives CASSLAGNTEAFF.